The sequence of this T cell receptor beta chain was determined in a study of regulatory T cells in long-lasting Graves disease. In building TCR beta libraries, iRepertoire HTBI primers were used together with Arm-PCR of CDR3 regions. In the original workflow: Detected in the samples were 62 TRBV and 14 TRBJ segments. Using its own MiXCR run on the multiplex PCR reads, TCRdb lists one record per CDR3 protein. The V and J calls were not made by the authors but by TCRdb's processing. The sample has a few hundred thousand distinct CDR3 sequences; 15% to 20% are singletons. The sample holds many counts of this clonotype. Time point in this sample: newly diagnosed GD, antithyroid drugs for less than 3 months. Extracted PBMC RNA gave rise to the TCR library. Patients came from an endocrinology department in Xi'an, China. Germline V gene lookup returns CDR1 MNHEY and CDR2 SVGEGT. V shed 9 bases, J shed 7 bases, and the junction held 8 bases outside the gene matches. The CDR3 extends over 14 amino acids.

The same sample was also studied in work on T cells in Graves' hyperthyroidism and ophthalmopathy. As that study records: Most clonotypes expanded in thyroid above 0.001 were likewise present in blood.

The chain recombines TRBV6-2 or TRBV6-3 with TRBJ2-1; 11 nucleotides agree with TRBD2. The TCR sequence derives from a woman younger than 35 with Graves disease. Here the sequenced sample was peripheral blood mononuclear cells (PBMCs), taken at new diagnosis, from a patient treated with antithyroid drugs. The CDR3 loop reads CASVSGGVLNEQFF. The CDR3 coding sequence is TGTGCCAGTGTTAGCGGGGGGGTTTTAAATGAGCAGTTCTTC.